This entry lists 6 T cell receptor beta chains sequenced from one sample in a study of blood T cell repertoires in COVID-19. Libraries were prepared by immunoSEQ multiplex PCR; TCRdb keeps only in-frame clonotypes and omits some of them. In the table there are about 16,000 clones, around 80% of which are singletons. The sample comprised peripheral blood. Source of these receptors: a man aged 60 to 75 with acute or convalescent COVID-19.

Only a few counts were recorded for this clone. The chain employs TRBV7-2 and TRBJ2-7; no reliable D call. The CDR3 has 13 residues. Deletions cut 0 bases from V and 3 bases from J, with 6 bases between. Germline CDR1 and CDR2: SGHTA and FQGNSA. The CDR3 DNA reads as TGTGCCAGCAGCTTAGCGGGCAACTACGAGCAGTACTTC. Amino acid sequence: CASSLAGNYEQYF.

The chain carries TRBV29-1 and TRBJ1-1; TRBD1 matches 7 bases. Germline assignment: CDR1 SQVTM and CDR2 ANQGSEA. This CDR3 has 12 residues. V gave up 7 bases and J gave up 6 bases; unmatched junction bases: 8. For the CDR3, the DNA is TGCAGCGGTCGGGACAGCTCGGCTGAAGCTTTCTTT. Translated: CSGRDSSAEAFF.

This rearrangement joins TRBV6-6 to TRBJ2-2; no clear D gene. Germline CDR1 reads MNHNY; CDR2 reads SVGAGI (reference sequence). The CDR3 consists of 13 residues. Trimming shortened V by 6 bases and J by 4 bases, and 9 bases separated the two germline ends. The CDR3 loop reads CASSPLSTGELFF. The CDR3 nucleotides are TGTGCCAGCAGCCCCCTGAGCACCGGGGAGCTGTTTTTT.

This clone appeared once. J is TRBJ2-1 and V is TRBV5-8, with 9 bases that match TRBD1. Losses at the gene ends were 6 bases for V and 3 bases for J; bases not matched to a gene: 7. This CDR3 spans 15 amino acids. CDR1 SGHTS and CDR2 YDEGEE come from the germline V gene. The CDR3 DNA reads TGTGCCAGCACCGGGGACAGGGTCAACTACAATGAGCAGTTCTTC. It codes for CASTGDRVNYNEQFF.

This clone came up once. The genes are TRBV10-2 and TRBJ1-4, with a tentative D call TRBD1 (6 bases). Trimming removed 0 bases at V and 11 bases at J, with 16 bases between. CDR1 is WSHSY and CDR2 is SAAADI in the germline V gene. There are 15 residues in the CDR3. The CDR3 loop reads CASSESGGVSTKLFF. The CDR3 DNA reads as TGCGCCAGCAGTGAGTCAGGGGGGGTCTCGACGAAACTGTTTTTT.

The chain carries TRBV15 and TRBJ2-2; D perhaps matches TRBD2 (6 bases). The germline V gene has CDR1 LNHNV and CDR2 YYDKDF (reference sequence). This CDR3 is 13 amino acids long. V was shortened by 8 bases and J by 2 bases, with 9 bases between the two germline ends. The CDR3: CATSRGNTGELFF. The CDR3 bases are TGTGCCACCTCGCGGGGTAACACCGGGGAGCTGTTTTTT.